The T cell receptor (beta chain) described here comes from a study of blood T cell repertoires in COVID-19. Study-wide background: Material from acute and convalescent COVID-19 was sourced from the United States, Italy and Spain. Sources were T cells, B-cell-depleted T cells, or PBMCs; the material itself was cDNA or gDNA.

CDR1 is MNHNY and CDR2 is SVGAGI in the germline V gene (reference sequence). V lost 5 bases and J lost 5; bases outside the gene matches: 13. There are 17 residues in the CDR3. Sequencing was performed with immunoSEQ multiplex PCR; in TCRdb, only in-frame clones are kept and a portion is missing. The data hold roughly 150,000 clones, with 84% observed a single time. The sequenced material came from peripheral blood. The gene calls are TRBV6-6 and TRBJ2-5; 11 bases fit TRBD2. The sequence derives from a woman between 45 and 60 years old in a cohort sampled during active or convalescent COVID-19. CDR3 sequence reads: CASSRLSIAGGRETQYF. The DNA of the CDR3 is TGTGCCAGCAGTCGACTCTCAATAGCGGGGGGGCGGGAGACCCAGTACTTC.